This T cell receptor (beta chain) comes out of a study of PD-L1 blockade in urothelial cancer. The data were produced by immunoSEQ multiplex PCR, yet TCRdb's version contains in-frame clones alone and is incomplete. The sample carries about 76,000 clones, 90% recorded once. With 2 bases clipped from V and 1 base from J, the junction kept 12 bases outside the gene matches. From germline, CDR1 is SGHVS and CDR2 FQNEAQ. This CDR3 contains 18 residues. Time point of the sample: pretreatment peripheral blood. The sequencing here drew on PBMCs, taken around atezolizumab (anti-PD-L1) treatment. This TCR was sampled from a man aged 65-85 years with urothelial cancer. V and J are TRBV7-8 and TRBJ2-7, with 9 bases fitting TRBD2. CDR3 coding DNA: TGTGCCAGCAGCTTAAGATCCAGCGGGAGGTTAGGATCCTACGAGCAGTACTTC. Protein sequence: CASSLRSSGRLGSYEQYF.